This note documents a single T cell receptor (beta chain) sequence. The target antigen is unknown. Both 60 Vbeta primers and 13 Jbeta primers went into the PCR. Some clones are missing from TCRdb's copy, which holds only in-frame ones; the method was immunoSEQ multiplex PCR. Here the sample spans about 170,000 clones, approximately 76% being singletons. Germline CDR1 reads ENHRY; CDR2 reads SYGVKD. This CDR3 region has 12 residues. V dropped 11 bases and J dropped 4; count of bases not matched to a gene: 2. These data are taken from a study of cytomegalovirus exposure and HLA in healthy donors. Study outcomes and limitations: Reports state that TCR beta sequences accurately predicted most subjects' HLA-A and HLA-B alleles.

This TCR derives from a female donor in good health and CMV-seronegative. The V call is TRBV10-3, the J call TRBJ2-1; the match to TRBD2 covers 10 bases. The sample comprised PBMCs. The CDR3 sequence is CASSGGYNEQFF. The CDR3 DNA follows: TGTGCCTCTAGCGGGGGATACAATGAGCAGTTCTTC.